A selection of T cell receptor beta chains follows, all from one sample in a study of patients and donors after allogeneic stem cell transplantation. TCRdb redid the calling of the RT-PCR reads with MiXCR, one entry per CDR3 protein. Of hundreds of thousands of distinct CDR3 sequences detected, around 40% appear once; the ten largest clones hold about 9.9%. Material for sequencing was blood, either unsorted or a sorted T cell fraction (not recorded which). Receptors originate from a human donor who was either an allogeneic HSCT recipient or a stem cell or donor lymphocyte infusion donor (not recorded which). It is not recorded whose cells these are; they may come from a transplant donor. Each CDR3 is given with its conserved first and last residue. The D gene is left open where the match is weak. Size is omitted from some rows. Given values are once, few, many or a class for expanded clones.

J | size | V | D | DNA | CDR3
TRBJ1-3 | . | TRBV4-1 | . | TGCGCCAGCAGCCAAGGAAAGCCACGTGGGGGAAACACCATATATTTT | CASSQGKPRGGNTIYF
TRBJ2-2 | once | TRBV27 | . | TGTGCCAGCAGTTTCGGTCCCACGAACACCGGGGAGCTGTTTTTT | CASSFGPTNTGELFF
TRBJ2-7 | . | TRBV30 | TRBD1 | TGTGCCTGGGCTAGGACAGGCGAGCAGTACTTC | CAWARTGEQYF
TRBJ1-5 | few | TRBV12-3/TRBV12-4 | . | TGTGCCAGCACCCCGAAGTATAGCAATCAGCCCCAGCATTTT | CASTPKYSNQPQHF
TRBJ1-6 | . | TRBV7-8 | TRBD1 | TGTGCCAGCAGCCCAGGAGGGGGCGGTTCACCCCTCCACTTT | CASSPGGGGSPLHF
TRBJ1-2 | . | TRBV27 | TRBD1 | TGTGCCAGCAGTTCCCCACCGGACAGGGAGGATGGCTACACCTTC | CASSSPPDREDGYTF
TRBJ2-5 | . | TRBV10-3 | . | TGTGCCATCAGAGGGGCGGTACAAGAGACCCAGTACTTC | CAIRGAVQETQYF
TRBJ2-1 | few | TRBV27 | . | TGTGCCAGCAGTTTTCCCCCTTCCGATGAGCAGTTCTTC | CASSFPPSDEQFF
TRBJ1-4 | . | TRBV7-8 | . | TGTGCCAGCAGCTTGGTCCTATCGGCGAATGAAAAACTGTTTTTT | CASSLVLSANEKLFF
TRBJ1-5 | few | TRBV12-3/TRBV12-4 | . | TGTGCCAGCAGTTTTTCCTGGCAGGAGAATCAGCCCCAGCATTTT | CASSFSWQENQPQHF
TRBJ1-5 | few | TRBV5-1 | . | TGCGCCACCAGGGGAGGGTATCAGCCCCAGCATTTT | CATRGGYQPQHF
TRBJ2-1 | . | TRBV28 | TRBD1 | TGTGCCAGCAGTTTTCAGGGGGCCTACAATGAGCAGTTCTTC | CASSFQGAYNEQFF
TRBJ2-7 | few | TRBV5-1 | . | TGCGCCAGCAGCTTTGAGTCCTACGAGCAGTACTTC | CASSFESYEQYF
TRBJ1-1 | few | TRBV20-1 | . | TGCAGTGCTTTTCAGTTGAACACTGAAGCTTTCTTT | CSAFQLNTEAFF
TRBJ2-7 | . | TRBV27 | . | TGTGCCAGCAGAAGCACAGGCTCCTACGAGCAGTACTTC | CASRSTGSYEQYF
TRBJ1-5 | few | TRBV20-1 | . | TGCAGTGCTCGACAACCAGGACGTCAGCCCCAGCATTTT | CSARQPGRQPQHF
TRBJ2-7 | once | TRBV5-1 | . | TGCGCCAGCAGCTTGCGGGTTGGCTACGAGCAGTACTTC | CASSLRVGYEQYF
TRBJ1-4 | . | TRBV5-1 | . | TGCGCCAGCAGCCTCACCGGGAACATGAATGAAAAACTGTTTTTT | CASSLTGNMNEKLFF
TRBJ2-7 | few | TRBV12-3/TRBV12-4 | . | TGTGCCAGCAGCCCCATGGGACCCTACGAGCAGTACTTC | CASSPMGPYEQYF
TRBJ1-3 | few | TRBV28 | TRBD1 | TGTGCCGGACAGGGCATTTCTGGAAACACCATATATTTT | CAGQGISGNTIYF
TRBJ2-2 | . | TRBV28 | TRBD1 | TGTGCCAGCACCAAGGACAGGGGGGGAACCGGGGAGCTGTTTTTT | CASTKDRGGTGELFF
TRBJ1-2 | few | TRBV4-1 | . | TGCGCCAGCAGCCAAGTCGTAGCGGGGGGCTATGGCTACACCTTC | CASSQVVAGGYGYTF
TRBJ1-1 | few | TRBV4-2 | . | TGTGCCAGCAGCCAAATGGGGACGGGTAACACTGAAGCTTTCTTT | CASSQMGTGNTEAFF
TRBJ1-1 | few | TRBV2 | . | TGTGCCAGCGGAGGACGGAGGTATACTGAAGCTTTCTTT | CASGGRRYTEAFF
TRBJ1-2 | . | TRBV6-6 | . | TGTGCCAGCAGTTACGAACAGGCTAACTATGGCTACACCTTC | CASSYEQANYGYTF
TRBJ2-7 | few | TRBV12-3/TRBV12-4 | . | TGTGCCACATCACTGGGCAGCACCTACGAGCAGTACTTC | CATSLGSTYEQYF
TRBJ1-1 | . | TRBV19 | . | TGTGCCAGTAGTACCCTCGGGAGTCCGACTGAAGCTTTCTTT | CASSTLGSPTEAFF
TRBJ1-1 | . | TRBV20-1 | . | TGCAGTGCTAGAGATACGCAGGGGAGAACTGAAGCTTTCTTT | CSARDTQGRTEAFF
TRBJ2-1 | . | TRBV6-4 | TRBD2 | TGTGCCAGCAGTGACGAGACTAGCGGGGGCAATGAGCAGTTCTTC | CASSDETSGGNEQFF
TRBJ2-1 | . | TRBV10-3 | TRBD1 | TGTGCCATCAGTGGGGACAGGGGCAATGAGCAGTTCTTC | CAISGDRGNEQFF
TRBJ2-3 | . | TRBV20-1 | TRBD2 | TGCAGCCGTAGCGGGGGGGCCGGAGATACGCAGTATTTT | CSRSGGAGDTQYF
TRBJ1-2 | . | TRBV5-1 | TRBD1 | TGCGCCAGCCGGGACAGGGGTAACTATGGCTACACCTTC | CASRDRGNYGYTF
TRBJ1-1 | few | TRBV5-6 | . | TGTGCCAGCAGCCGAGTTGACAAGAACACTGAAGCTTTCTTT | CASSRVDKNTEAFF